This T cell receptor (beta chain) was identified during a study of B cell selection in AIRE deficiency. Study-wide results and caveats: Around a third of healthy-donor shared Treg TCRbeta sequences appeared in patient Tconv cells.

Germline V gives CDR1 SGHTA, CDR2 FQGNSA. V gave up 5 bases and J gave up 2 bases; unmatched junction bases: 6. This CDR3 comprises 14 residues. CD4+CD127+ cells were sorted as the conventional CD4 T cells. About this clone: Its antigen is not identified.

Produced via immunoSEQ multiplex PCR; TCRdb's table is partial and in-frame only. This sample yields some 25,000 clones, of which 90% to 97% are seen a single time; around 0.17% belongs to the top ten. This chain connects TRBV7-2 to TRBJ2-7; TRBD2 matches at 7 bases. The clonotype was recovered from a human donor in good health. Sequences were obtained from CD4+CD127+ conventional T cells sorted from PBMCs. The CDR3 reads CASSPAGTTYEQYF. The CDR3 nucleotides are TGTGCCAGCAGCCCAGCGGGGACCACCTACGAGCAGTACTTC.